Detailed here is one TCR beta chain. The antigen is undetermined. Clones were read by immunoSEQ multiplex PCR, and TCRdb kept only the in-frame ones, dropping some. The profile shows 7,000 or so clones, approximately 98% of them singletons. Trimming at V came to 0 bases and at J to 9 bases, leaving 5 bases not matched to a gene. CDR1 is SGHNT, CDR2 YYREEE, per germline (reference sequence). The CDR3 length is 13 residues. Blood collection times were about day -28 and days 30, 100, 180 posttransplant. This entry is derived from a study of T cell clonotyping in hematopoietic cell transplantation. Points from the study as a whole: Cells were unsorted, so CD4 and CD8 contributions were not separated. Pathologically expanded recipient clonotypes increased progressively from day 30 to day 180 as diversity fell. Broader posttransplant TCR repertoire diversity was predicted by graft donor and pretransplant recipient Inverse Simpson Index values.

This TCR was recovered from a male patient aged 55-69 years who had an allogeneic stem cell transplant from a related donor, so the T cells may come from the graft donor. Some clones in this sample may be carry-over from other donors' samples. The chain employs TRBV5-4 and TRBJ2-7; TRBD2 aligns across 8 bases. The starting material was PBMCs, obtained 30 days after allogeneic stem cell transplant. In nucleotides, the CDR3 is TGTGCCAGCAGCTTGGCGGGGGGGGCCGGGCAGTACTTC. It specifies CASSLAGGAGQYF.